The rows below give T cell receptor beta chains drawn from one sample of a study of CD8 T cells in ankylosing spondylitis. Via MiXCR, TCRdb re-called the 5' RACE reads, giving one row per CDR3 protein. The table has about 800,000 distinct CDR3 sequences, 10% to 15% seen once. Sequenced sample: blood, either unsorted or a sorted T cell fraction (not recorded which). The receptors were sampled from a male donor with ankylosing spondylitis. Both conserved end residues are part of each CDR3. D genes are given only for firm matches. Size is omitted from some rows. Given values are once, few, many or a class for expanded clones.

TRBJ1-2,NA,13,TRBV20-1,few,CSARGRTGSGYTF,TGCAGTGCTAGAGGCAGGACGGGATCTGGCTACACCTTC
TRBJ2-3,NA,14,TRBV6-1,NA,CASSRQEYTDTQYF,TGTGCCAGCAGTCGACAGGAGTACACAGATACGCAGTATTTT
TRBJ1-6,NA,14,TRBV6-8,few,CASTRGGYNSPLHF,TGTGCCAGCACCCGGGGGGGATATAATTCACCCCTCCACTTT
TRBJ2-3,TRBD1,15,TRBV27,many,CATGTRGRGTDTQYF,TGTGCCACGGGGACGAGGGGGCGGGGCACAGATACGCAGTATTTT
TRBJ1-5,NA,15,TRBV5-5,NA,CASSFFPGGGQPQHF,TGTGCCAGCAGCTTTTTTCCCGGGGGCGGTCAGCCCCAGCATTTT
TRBJ2-7,TRBD1,12,TRBV6-1,NA,CASSGTGYPNSF,TGTGCCAGCAGTGGGACAGGGTATCCCAATAGCTTC
TRBJ1-6,NA,16,TRBV7-8,few,CASSLIGGSYNSPLHF,TGTGCCAGCAGCTTAATAGGAGGATCCTATAATTCACCCCTCCACTTT
TRBJ2-7,NA,15,TRBV19,NA,CASSLTDGSSYEQYF,TGTGCCAGTAGTCTGACGGACGGGAGCTCCTACGAGCAGTACTTC
TRBJ1-2,NA,12,TRBV20-1,many,CSARGQAGGYTF,TGCAGTGCTAGAGGACAGGCGGGTGGCTACACCTTC
TRBJ2-7,TRBD2,16,TRBV5-5,NA,CASSLAGASGSYEQYF,TGTGCCAGCAGCTTGGCCGGGGCTAGCGGGAGCTACGAGCAGTACTTC
TRBJ2-1,NA,14,TRBV23-1,NA,CASSLDTGPLEQFF,TGCGCCAGCAGTCTAGATACAGGCCCCTTAGAGCAGTTCTTC
TRBJ2-7,TRBD2,14,TRBV20-1,NA,CSAKQAGALYEQYF,TGCAGTGCGAAGCAGGCGGGAGCCCTTTACGAGCAGTACTTC
TRBJ1-1,NA,12,TRBV5-5,once,CASSTLGREAFF,TGTGCCAGCAGCACCCTTGGGAGGGAAGCTTTCTTT
TRBJ1-1,TRBD1,16,TRBV5-1,many,CASQRTGDGTNTEAFF,TGCGCCAGCCAGAGGACAGGGGATGGTACGAACACTGAAGCTTTCTTT
TRBJ2-7,TRBD1,15,TRBV10-3,few,CAISEFVGQYYEQYF,TGTGCCATCAGTGAGTTTGTGGGACAGTACTACGAGCAGTACTTC
TRBJ2-7,NA,15,TRBV4-1,few,CASSQPVGTPYEQYF,TGCGCCAGCAGCCAACCCGTAGGGACCCCCTACGAGCAGTACTTC
TRBJ1-2,NA,13,TRBV5-1,many,CASSLDSYYGYTF,TGCGCCAGCAGCTTGGACAGTTACTATGGCTACACCTTC
TRBJ1-2,NA,14,TRBV7-9,many,CASSFGVLNYGYTF,TGTGCCAGCAGCTTCGGCGTCCTCAACTATGGCTACACCTTC
TRBJ2-1,TRBD1,16,TRBV4-2,many,CASSQEDRGFSNEQFF,TGTGCCAGCAGCCAAGAGGACAGGGGTTTTAGCAATGAGCAGTTCTTC
TRBJ1-6,NA,14,TRBV18,few,CASSPPARYSPLHF,TGTGCCAGCTCACCACCCGCGAGGTACTCACCCCTCCACTTT
TRBJ2-5,TRBD1,16,TRBV6-2/TRBV6-3,few,CASSPPGQGPTGTQYF,TGTGCCAGCAGTCCTCCGGGACAGGGCCCGACGGGGACCCAGTACTTC
TRBJ2-3,NA,14,TRBV6-4,few,CASSEKGSTDTQYF,TGTGCCAGCAGTGAGAAGGGGAGCACAGATACGCAGTATTTT
TRBJ2-7,TRBD1,14,TRBV5-1,few,CASSLQGGGYEQYF,TGCGCCAGCAGCTTGCAAGGGGGCGGCTACGAGCAGTACTTC
TRBJ2-3,NA,15,TRBV4-3,NA,CASSHLGLGADTQYF,TGCGCCAGCAGCCACTTGGGTCTGGGGGCGGATACGCAGTATTTT
TRBJ1-1,NA,16,TRBV12-3/TRBV12-4,many,CASSLWPGTMGTEAFF,TGTGCCAGCAGTTTATGGCCAGGGACGATGGGCACTGAAGCTTTCTTT
TRBJ1-4,NA,14,TRBV5-6,few,CASSLGREHEKLFF,TGTGCCAGCAGCTTGGGCAGGGAGCATGAAAAACTGTTTTTT
TRBJ2-3,NA,12,TRBV29-1,many,CSVGELGPKQYF,TGCAGCGTTGGGGAATTGGGACCAAAGCAGTATTTT
TRBJ1-6,TRBD1,16,TRBV5-1,NA,CASRRGTGGENSPLHF,TGCGCCAGCAGACGAGGAACAGGGGGCGAAAATTCACCCCTCCACTTT
TRBJ2-1,TRBD1,15,TRBV6-1,NA,CASKTPGQIYNEQFF,TGTGCCAGCAAGACCCCGGGACAGATATACAATGAGCAGTTCTTC
TRBJ1-5,TRBD1,13,TRBV5-6,many,CASSSRDSLTQHF,TGTGCCAGCAGCTCCCGGGACAGTTTAACCCAGCATTTT
TRBJ1-5,TRBD1,17,TRBV20-1,few,CSARKNSGTGRHQPQHF,TGCAGTGCTAGAAAGAACAGCGGGACAGGGAGACATCAGCCCCAGCATTTT
TRBJ2-3,NA,15,TRBV7-2,few,CASSLRITSTDTQYF,TGTGCCAGCAGCCTACGTATTACCAGCACAGATACGCAGTATTTT
TRBJ2-5,NA,15,TRBV20-1,few,CSVAVAGTASETQYF,TGCAGTGTCGCGGTGGCGGGGACGGCATCGGAGACCCAGTACTTC
TRBJ1-1,NA,18,TRBV4-3,few,CASSQDLGNRAWSTEAFF,TGCGCCAGCAGCCAAGATTTGGGGAACAGGGCGTGGAGCACTGAAGCTTTCTTT
TRBJ1-2,NA,14,TRBV5-1,NA,CASSLDPRNYGYTF,TGCGCCAGCAGCTTGGACCCCCGTAACTATGGCTACACCTTC
TRBJ1-2,NA,15,TRBV10-3,NA,CAISESGGRVYGYTF,TGTGCCATCAGTGAGTCCGGAGGGAGAGTTTATGGCTACACCTTC
TRBJ2-1,TRBD2,15,TRBV29-1,many,CSARLAGAQNNEQFF,TGCAGCGCCAGACTAGCGGGAGCCCAAAACAATGAGCAGTTCTTC
TRBJ2-3,NA,12,TRBV20-1,NA,CSGRDSTDTQYF,TGCAGTGGGAGGGACAGCACAGATACGCAGTATTTT
TRBJ2-2,TRBD2,15,TRBV7-2,many,CASSLSGTLTGELFF,TGTGCCAGCAGCCTAAGCGGGACCCTCACCGGGGAGCTGTTTTTT
TRBJ2-7,TRBD1,14,TRBV20-1,NA,CSAGRGTGNNEQYF,TGCAGTGCGGGGCGGGGGACAGGGAACAACGAGCAGTACTTC